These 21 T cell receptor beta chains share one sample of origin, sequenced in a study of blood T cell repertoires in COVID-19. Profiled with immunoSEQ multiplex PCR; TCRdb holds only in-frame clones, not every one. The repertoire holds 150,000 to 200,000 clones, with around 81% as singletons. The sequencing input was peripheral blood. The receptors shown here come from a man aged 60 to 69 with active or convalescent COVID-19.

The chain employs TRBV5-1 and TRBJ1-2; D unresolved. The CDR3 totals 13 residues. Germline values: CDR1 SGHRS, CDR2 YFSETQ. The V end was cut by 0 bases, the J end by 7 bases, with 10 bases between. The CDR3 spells CASSLGEGSGYTF. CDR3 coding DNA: TGCGCCAGCAGCTTGGGAGAGGGAAGTGGCTACACCTTC.

The CDR3 protein is CAISAGYGYTF. CDR3 in DNA: TGTGCCATCAGTGCCGGCTATGGCTACACCTTC. The chain combines TRBV10-3 with TRBJ1-2, with D unclear. The germline V and J ends were trimmed by 4 bases and 4 bases, with 4 bases remaining between them. This CDR3 is 11 amino acids long. The germline CDR1 and CDR2 sequences are ENHRY and SYGVKD.

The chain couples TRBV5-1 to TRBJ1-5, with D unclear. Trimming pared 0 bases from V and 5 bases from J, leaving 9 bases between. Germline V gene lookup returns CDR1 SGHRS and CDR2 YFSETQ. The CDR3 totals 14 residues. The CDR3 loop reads CASSLGTSDQPQHF. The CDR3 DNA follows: TGCGCCAGCAGCTTGGGGACTTCGGATCAGCCCCAGCATTTT.

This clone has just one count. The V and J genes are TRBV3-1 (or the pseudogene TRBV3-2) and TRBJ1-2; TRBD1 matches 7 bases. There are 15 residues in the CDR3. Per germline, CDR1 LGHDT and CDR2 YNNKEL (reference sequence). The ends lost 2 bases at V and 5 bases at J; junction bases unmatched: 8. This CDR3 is CASSQRQGDRYGYTF. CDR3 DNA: TGTGCCAGCAGCCAACGCCAAGGGGACAGATATGGCTACACCTTC.

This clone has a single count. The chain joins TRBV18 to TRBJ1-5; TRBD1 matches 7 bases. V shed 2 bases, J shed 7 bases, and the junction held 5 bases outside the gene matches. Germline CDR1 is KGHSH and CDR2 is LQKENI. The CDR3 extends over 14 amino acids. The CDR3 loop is CASSPETGPQPQHF. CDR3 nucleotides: TGTGCCAGCTCACCAGAGACAGGGCCCCAGCCCCAGCATTTT.

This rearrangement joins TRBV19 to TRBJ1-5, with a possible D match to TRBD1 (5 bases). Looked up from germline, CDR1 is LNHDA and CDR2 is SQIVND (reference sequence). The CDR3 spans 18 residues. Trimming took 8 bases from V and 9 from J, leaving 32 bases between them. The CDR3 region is CASSLRDAGASLGGPQHF. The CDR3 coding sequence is TGTGCCAGTTCCCTCCGGGACGCAGGAGCCTCTTTGGGGGGGCCCCAGCATTTT.

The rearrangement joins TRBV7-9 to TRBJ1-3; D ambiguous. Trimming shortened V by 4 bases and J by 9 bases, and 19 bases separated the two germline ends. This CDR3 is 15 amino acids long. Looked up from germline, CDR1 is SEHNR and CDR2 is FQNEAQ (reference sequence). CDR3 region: CASSSNYLKTSTIYF. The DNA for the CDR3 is TGTGCCAGCAGCTCGAACTACCTAAAGACCAGCACCATATATTTT.

This CDR3 is CASSQVYSAGGLTDTQYF. In DNA, the CDR3 is TGCGCCAGCAGCCAAGTCTACTCAGCGGGGGGTCTCACAGATACGCAGTATTTT. The V call is TRBV4-1, the J call TRBJ2-3; TRBD2 aligns across 9 bases. J gave up 2 bases and V 1 base, and 10 bases lay outside the gene matches. Germline loops: CDR1 MGHRA, CDR2 YSYEKL. The CDR3 extends over 18 amino acids.

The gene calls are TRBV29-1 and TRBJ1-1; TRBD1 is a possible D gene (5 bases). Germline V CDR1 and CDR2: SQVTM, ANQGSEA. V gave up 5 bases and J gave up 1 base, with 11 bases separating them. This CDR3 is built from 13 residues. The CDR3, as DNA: TGCAGCGTTCGGAGACAGACGAACACTGAAGCTTTCTTT. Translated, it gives CSVRRQTNTEAFF.

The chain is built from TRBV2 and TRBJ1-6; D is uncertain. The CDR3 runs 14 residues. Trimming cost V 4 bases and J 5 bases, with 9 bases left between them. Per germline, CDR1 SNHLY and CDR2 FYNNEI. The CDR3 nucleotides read TGTGCCAGCAGTGTGAGCGGGGATAATTCACCCCTCCACTTT. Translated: CASSVSGDNSPLHF.

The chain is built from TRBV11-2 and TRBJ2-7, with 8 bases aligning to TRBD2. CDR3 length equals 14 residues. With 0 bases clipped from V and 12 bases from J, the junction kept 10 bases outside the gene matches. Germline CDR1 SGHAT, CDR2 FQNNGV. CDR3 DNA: TGTGCCAGCAGCTTAGACTCCCCGGGACTAGGAGTGTACTTC. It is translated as CASSLDSPGLGVYF.

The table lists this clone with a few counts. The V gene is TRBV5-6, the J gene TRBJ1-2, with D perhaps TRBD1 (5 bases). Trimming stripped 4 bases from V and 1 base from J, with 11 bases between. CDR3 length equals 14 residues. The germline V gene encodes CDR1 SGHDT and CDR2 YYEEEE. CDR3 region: CASSRIGDNYGYTF. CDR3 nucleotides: TGTGCCAGCAGCCGCATAGGGGATAACTATGGCTACACCTTC. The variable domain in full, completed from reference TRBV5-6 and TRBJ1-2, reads DAGVTQSPTHLIKTRGQQVTLRCSPKSGHDTVSWYQQALGQGPQFIFQYYEEEERQRGNFPDRFSGHQFPNYSSELNVNALLLGDSALYLCASSRIGDNYGYTFGSGTRLTVV.

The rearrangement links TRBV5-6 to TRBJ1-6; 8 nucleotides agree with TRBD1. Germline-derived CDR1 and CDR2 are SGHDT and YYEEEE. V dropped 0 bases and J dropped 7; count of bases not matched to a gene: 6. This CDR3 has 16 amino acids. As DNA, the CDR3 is TGTGCCAGCAGCTTGGTGAGGGACAGGTACAATTCACCCCTCCACTTT. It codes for CASSLVRDRYNSPLHF.

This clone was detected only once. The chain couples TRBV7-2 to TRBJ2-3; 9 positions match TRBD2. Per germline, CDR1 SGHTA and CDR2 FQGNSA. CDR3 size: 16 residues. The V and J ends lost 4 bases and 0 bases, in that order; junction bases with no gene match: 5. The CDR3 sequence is CASSYFTSGSTDTQYF. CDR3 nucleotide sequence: TGTGCCAGCAGCTATTTCACTAGCGGGAGCACAGATACGCAGTATTTT.

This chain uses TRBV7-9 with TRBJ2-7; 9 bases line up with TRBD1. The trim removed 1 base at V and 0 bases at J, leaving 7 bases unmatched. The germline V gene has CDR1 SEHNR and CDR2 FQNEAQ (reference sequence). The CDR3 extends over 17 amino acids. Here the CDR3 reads CASSLGGAGQGSYEQYF. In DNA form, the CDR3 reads TGTGCCAGCAGCTTAGGTGGTGCGGGACAGGGCTCCTACGAGCAGTACTTC.

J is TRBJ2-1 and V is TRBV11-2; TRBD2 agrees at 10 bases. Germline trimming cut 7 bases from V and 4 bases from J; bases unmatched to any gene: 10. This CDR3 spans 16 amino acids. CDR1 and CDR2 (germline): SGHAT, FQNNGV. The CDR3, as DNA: TGTGCCAGCATTCTCTCTGGACTAGCGGAGTACAATGAGCAGTTCTTC. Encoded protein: CASILSGLAEYNEQFF. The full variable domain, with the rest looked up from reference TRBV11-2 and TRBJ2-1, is EAGVAQSPRYKIIEKRQSVAFWCNPISGHATLYWYQQILGQGPKLLIQFQNNGVVDDSQLPKDRFSAERLKGVDSTLKIQPAKLEDSAVYLCASILSGLAEYNEQFFGPGTRLTVL.

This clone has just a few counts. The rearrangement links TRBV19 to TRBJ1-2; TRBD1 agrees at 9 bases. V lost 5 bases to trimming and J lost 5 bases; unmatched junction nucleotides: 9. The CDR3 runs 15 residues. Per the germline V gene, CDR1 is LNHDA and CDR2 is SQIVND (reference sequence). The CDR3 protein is CASSPPLDRGYGYTF. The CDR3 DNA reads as TGTGCCAGTAGTCCCCCTTTAGACAGGGGGTATGGCTACACCTTC.

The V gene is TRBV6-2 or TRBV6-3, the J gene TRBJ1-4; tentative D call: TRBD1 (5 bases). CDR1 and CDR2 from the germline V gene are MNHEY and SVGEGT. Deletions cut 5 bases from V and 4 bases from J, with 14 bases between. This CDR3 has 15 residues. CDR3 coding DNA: TGTGCCAGCAGTCCGCCAGGGTCCGGTAATGAAAAACTGTTTTTT. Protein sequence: CASSPPGSGNEKLFF.

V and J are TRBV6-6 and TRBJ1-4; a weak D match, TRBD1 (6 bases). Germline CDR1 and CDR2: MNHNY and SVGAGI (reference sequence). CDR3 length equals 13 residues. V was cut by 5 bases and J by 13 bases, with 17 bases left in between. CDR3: CASSPRRGLGLFF. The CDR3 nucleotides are TGTGCCAGCAGTCCAAGGCGGGGGCTGGGACTGTTTTTT.

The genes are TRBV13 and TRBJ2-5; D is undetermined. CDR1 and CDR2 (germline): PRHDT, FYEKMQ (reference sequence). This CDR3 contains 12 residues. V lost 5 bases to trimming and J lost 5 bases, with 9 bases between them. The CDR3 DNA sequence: TGTGCCAGCAGCCTCCTCAGGGAGACCCAGTACTTC. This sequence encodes CASSLLRETQYF.

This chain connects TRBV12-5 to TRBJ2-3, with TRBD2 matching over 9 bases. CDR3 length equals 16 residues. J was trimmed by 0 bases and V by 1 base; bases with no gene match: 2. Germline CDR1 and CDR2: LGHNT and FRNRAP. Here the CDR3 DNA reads TGTGCTAGTGGTTTGGGACTAGCGGATAGCACAGATACGCAGTATTTT. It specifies CASGLGLADSTDTQYF.